This T cell receptor beta chain was retrieved from a study of shared clonotypes between healthy human individuals. The V gene end was trimmed by 4 bases and the J gene end by 3 bases; junction bases not matched to a gene: 6. The CDR3 consists of 15 residues. Germline V CDR1 and CDR2: MNHEY, SVGAGI. Clones were read by immunoSEQ multiplex PCR, and TCRdb kept only the in-frame ones, dropping some. This sample has around 2.5 million clones, with roughly 93% found just once. This sequence was found in a man younger than 30 in good health. Some clones in this sample may be carry-over from other donors' samples. Sequenced material: naive CD4+ T cells from PBMCs. Sample subset: CD45RA+ positively selected. The chain employs TRBV6-5 and TRBJ2-7; 10 bases map to TRBD2. This CDR3 is CASSSTSSGSYEQYF. CDR3 coding DNA: TGTGCCAGCAGTTCCACATCTAGCGGGAGCTACGAGCAGTACTTC.